The T cell receptor beta chain described here comes from a study of T cells after yellow fever vaccination. In TCRdb, the 5' RACE reads were re-called with MiXCR into one record per CDR3 protein. The table records a few hundred thousand distinct CDR3 sequences, roughly 17% of them present only once. Germline values: CDR1 SEHNR, CDR2 FQNEAQ (reference sequence). The V end was cut by 5 bases, the J end by 5 bases, with 18 bases between. The CDR3 covers 15 residues. This clonotype was seen a few times. The material sequenced was PBMCs, taken about 5 days after the first yellow fever vaccination. This sequence joins TRBV7-9 and TRBJ1-1; TRBD1 is a possible D gene (5 bases). This TCR was sampled from a man aged 18 to 35 who received the YFV17D yellow fever vaccine. The CDR3 DNA reads as TGTGCCAGCAGCCAGCTGTGGGGAGGGGTGACTGAAGCTTTCTTT. It is translated as CASSQLWGGVTEAFF.